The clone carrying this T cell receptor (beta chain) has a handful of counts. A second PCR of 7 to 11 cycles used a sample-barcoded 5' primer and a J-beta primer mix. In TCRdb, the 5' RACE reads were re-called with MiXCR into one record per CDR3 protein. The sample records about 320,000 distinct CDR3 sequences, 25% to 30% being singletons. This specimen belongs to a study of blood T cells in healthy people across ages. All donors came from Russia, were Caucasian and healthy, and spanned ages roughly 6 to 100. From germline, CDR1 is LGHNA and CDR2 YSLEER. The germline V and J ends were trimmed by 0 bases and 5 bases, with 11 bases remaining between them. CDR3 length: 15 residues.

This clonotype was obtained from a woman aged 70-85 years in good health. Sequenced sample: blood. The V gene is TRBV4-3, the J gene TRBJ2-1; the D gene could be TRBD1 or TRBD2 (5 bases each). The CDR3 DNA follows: TGCGCCAGCAGCCAAGAAAGGCAGGGACACAATGAGCAGTTCTTC. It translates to CASSQERQGHNEQFF.